This record covers a single TCR beta chain. Treatment denoted: around 19 received Ad26.COV2.S at low or high dose, single or two shots; about 5 received placebo; per-sample allocation not given. Samples came from day 63 after the first vaccine or placebo injection. This sample was included in a study of Ad26.COV2.S vaccination and SARS-CoV-2 variants. Using immunoSEQ multiplex PCR, the repertoire was profiled, and TCRdb retains in-frame clones only, with some absent. The sample includes more than 250,000 clones, over 75% of them seen just once. The CDR3 runs 15 residues. Germline V gene lookup returns CDR1 MNHEY and CDR2 SVGAGI. J was trimmed by 0 bases and V by 6 bases; bases with no gene match: 8.

This chain uses TRBV6-5 with TRBJ2-7; 7 bases align to TRBD1. Sequences were derived from peripheral blood, sampled in a trial of Ad26.COV2.S vaccine versus placebo. The clonotype originates from a person between 18 and 65 years old who received the Ad26.COV2.S COVID-19 vaccine or a placebo. The CDR3 coding sequence is TGTGCCAGCAGCCGAGAACGACAGGGCTCCTACGAGCAGTACTTC. Its protein is CASSRERQGSYEQYF.